These 27 T cell receptor beta chains share one sample of origin, sequenced in a study of blood T cell repertoires in COVID-19. Sequencing used immunoSEQ multiplex PCR; TCRdb keeps in-frame clones, though not all of them. The repertoire holds approximately 390,000 clones, with 90% as singletons. The sequenced sample was peripheral blood. Receptors originate from a man younger than 35 with active or convalescent COVID-19.

There are a few counts of this clone. This chain joins TRBV6-6 and TRBJ1-5; D possibly corresponds to TRBD1 (6 bases). CDR3 size: 13 residues. CDR1 and CDR2 from the germline V gene are MNHNY and SVGAGI (reference sequence). The V and J ends lost 6 bases and 11 bases respectively, with 17 bases between them. CDR3 nucleotide sequence: TGTGCCAGCAGGTGGACAGTAAATGTAGCCCAGCATTTT. Translation gives CASRWTVNVAQHF.

V gene TRBV27 combines with J gene TRBJ1-5; perhaps TRBD1 as D (6 bases). Trimming removed 5 bases from V and 6 bases from J, with 14 bases in between. The CDR3 is 14 amino acids. The germline V gene encodes CDR1 MNHEY and CDR2 SMNVEV (reference sequence). The CDR3 region is CASSLGGDVQPQHF. DNA of the CDR3: TGTGCCAGCAGTCTAGGGGGGGATGTTCAGCCCCAGCATTTT.

The CDR3 sequence is CAWIPGNTEAFF. In DNA, the CDR3 is TGTGCCTGGATTCCCGGGAACACTGAAGCTTTCTTT. The genes are TRBV30 and TRBJ1-1; D unresolved. The CDR3 sequence is 12 residues long. Trimming left V 4 bases short and J 1 base short, with 7 bases between. Per the germline V gene, CDR1 is GTSNPN and CDR2 is SVGIG (reference sequence).

The V gene is TRBV14, the J gene TRBJ2-3; 12 nucleotides align to TRBD2. Germline lookup yields CDR1 SGHDN and CDR2 FVKESK. V lost 2 bases, J lost 2 bases, and 5 bases stayed unmatched. The CDR3 length is 17 residues. The CDR3 sequence is CASSQQRLAGDTDTQYF. The CDR3 DNA reads as TGTGCCAGCAGCCAACAACGACTAGCGGGGGACACAGATACGCAGTATTTT.

This chain links TRBV28 with TRBJ1-2; 12 bases match TRBD1. Trimming cost V 2 bases and J 7 bases; bases outside gene matches: 11. The CDR3 runs 17 residues. Germline V gene lookup returns CDR1 MDHEN and CDR2 SYDVKM. CDR3 amino acids: CASSLGGQGAGFFGYTF. CDR3 nucleotides: TGTGCCAGCAGTTTAGGGGGACAGGGGGCGGGGTTTTTTGGCTACACCTTC.

The chain couples TRBV27 to TRBJ1-1; D may be TRBD1 (5 bases). CDR1 is MNHEY and CDR2 is SMNVEV in the germline V gene (reference sequence). This CDR3 comprises 16 residues. V gave up 2 bases and J gave up 3 bases, with 16 bases separating them. CDR3: CASSLRFVGQYTEAFF. The CDR3 DNA sequence: TGTGCCAGCAGTTTAAGGTTCGTGGGGCAGTACACTGAAGCTTTCTTT.

This sequence joins TRBV7-3 and TRBJ2-3; tentative D call: TRBD2 (5 bases). This CDR3 has 13 amino acids. In germline, CDR1 is SGHTA, CDR2 FQGTGA. The ends were cut back, 8 bases at V and 3 bases at J, with 12 bases in the middle. CDR3 protein: CASGIAQTDTQYF. DNA for the CDR3: TGTGCCAGCGGAATAGCGCAAACAGATACGCAGTATTTT. Supplemented by reference TRBV7-3 and TRBJ2-3, the full variable domain reads GAGVSQTPSNKVTEKGKYVELRCDPISGHTALYWYRQSLGQGPEFLIYFQGTGAADDSGLPNDRFFAVRPEGSVSTLKIQRTERGDSAVYLCASGIAQTDTQYFGPGTRLTVL.

The V call is TRBV23-1, the J call TRBJ1-5; no clear D gene. TRBV23-1 counts as an open reading frame of uncertain function. Trimming pared 2 bases from V and 9 bases from J, leaving 5 bases between. The CDR3 consists of 11 residues. The CDR3 spells CASSQPLPQHF. For the CDR3, the DNA is TGCGCCAGCAGTCAACCCCTGCCCCAGCATTTT.

The CDR3 sequence: CASSRKGTRGVTGELFF. The CDR3 DNA reads TGCGCCAGCAGCCGGAAGGGGACAAGAGGAGTTACCGGGGAGCTGTTTTTT. The chain uses TRBV4-3 and TRBJ2-2, with a tentative D call TRBD1 (6 bases). Germline loops: CDR1 LGHNA, CDR2 YSLEER. The CDR3 is 17 amino acids. V was trimmed by 4 bases and J by 5 bases, leaving 20 bases between them.

The V and J genes are TRBV11-2 and TRBJ2-5; 13 bases align to TRBD2. Trimming cost V 2 bases and J 5 bases; bases outside gene matches: 5. The CDR3 totals 16 residues. Germline CDR1 SGHAT, CDR2 FQNNGV. CDR3 sequence: CASSLRTSGSGETQYF. CDR3 sequence (DNA): TGTGCCAGCAGCTTAAGGACTAGCGGGAGTGGTGAGACCCAGTACTTC.

The V gene is TRBV11-3, the J gene TRBJ2-1; TRBD2 matches 8 bases. The junction had 6 bases not matched to a gene; V was cut back by 5 bases and J by 6 bases. Germline V gene sequence: CDR1 SGHNT, CDR2 YENEEA. This CDR3 region has 14 residues. CDR3 DNA: TGTGCCAGCAGCCAGGGACTAGTCTCCAATGAGCAGTTCTTC. Amino acid sequence: CASSQGLVSNEQFF. The full variable domain, rest sourced from reference TRBV11-3 and TRBJ2-1, is EAGVVQSPRYKIIEKKQPVAFWCNPISGHNTLYWYLQNLGQGPELLIRYENEEAVDDSQLPKDRFSAERLKGVDSTLKIQPAELGDSAVYLCASSQGLVSNEQFFGPGTRLTVL.

The CDR3 sequence: CASSTGAYNSPLHF. DNA of the CDR3: TGTGCCAGCAGCACGGGGGCCTATAATTCACCCCTCCACTTT. The V gene is TRBV7-9, the J gene TRBJ1-6, with D tentatively TRBD1 (5 bases). Germline-derived CDR1 and CDR2 are SEHNR and FQNEAQ (reference sequence). Between the trimmed V and J ends, which lost 5 bases and 2 bases, there was a span of 7 bases. CDR3 size: 14 residues.

The chain uses TRBV6-5 and TRBJ2-2, with TRBD1 matching over 7 bases. The CDR3 is 14 amino acids. J was trimmed by 7 bases and V by 9 bases; bases with no gene match: 11. CDR1 is MNHEY and CDR2 is SVGAGI in the germline V gene. The DNA for the CDR3 is TGTGCCAGTCAGGGAGACAGGGTGGGCGGGGAGCTGTTTTTT. It encodes CASQGDRVGGELFF.

The chain is built from TRBV5-6 and TRBJ1-5; D uncertain. The CDR3 contains 12 residues. V gave up 4 bases and J gave up 3 bases, with 5 bases separating them. CDR1 is SGHDT and CDR2 is YYEEEE in the germline V gene. The CDR3 sequence: CASSPFNQPQHF. CDR3 coding DNA: TGTGCCAGCAGCCCCTTCAATCAGCCCCAGCATTTT.

Written as DNA, the CDR3 is TGCGCCAGCAGCCGGGGACAGGGAGAAAAACTGTTTTTT. Its protein product is CASSRGQGEKLFF. The genes are TRBV5-1 and TRBJ1-4; 9 nucleotides align to TRBD1. Germline loops: CDR1 SGHRS, CDR2 YFSETQ. The CDR3 is made up of 13 amino acids. V shed 4 bases and J 8 bases; nucleotides not matched to a gene: 3.

The chain couples TRBV19 to TRBJ2-1; D possibly corresponds to TRBD2 (6 bases). CDR1 is LNHDA and CDR2 is SQIVND in the germline V gene (reference sequence). V was shortened by 6 bases and J by 7 bases, with 10 bases between the two germline ends. The CDR3 totals 12 residues. This CDR3 is CASSLGGNEQFF. DNA of the CDR3: TGTGCCAGTAGCCTTGGGGGGAATGAGCAGTTCTTC.

J is TRBJ2-5 and V is TRBV11-2; 7 bases match TRBD2. CDR3 length: 14 amino acids. Germline assignment: CDR1 SGHAT and CDR2 FQNNGV. The ends lost 5 bases at V and 5 bases at J; junction bases unmatched: 8. In nucleotides, the CDR3 is TGTGCCAGCAGCGAGCGACTAGCCGGGGAGACCCAGTACTTC. It is translated as CASSERLAGETQYF.

The chain couples TRBV7-2 to TRBJ1-4; D call uncertain. The germline V and J ends were trimmed by 5 bases and 0 bases, with 13 bases remaining between them. Germline values: CDR1 SGHTA, CDR2 FQGNSA. The CDR3 is 16 residues long. The CDR3 region has the DNA TGTGCCAGCAGCCGCCTTGCCAGTGCAACTAATGAAAAACTGTTTTTT. Its protein is CASSRLASATNEKLFF.

The rearrangement uses TRBV19 and TRBJ2-4, with a weak D call TRBD2 (6 bases). V was clipped by 5 bases and J by 1 base, with 15 bases between them. Germline loops: CDR1 LNHDA, CDR2 SQIVND (reference sequence). The CDR3 is 16 residues long. CDR3 bases: TGTGCCAGTAGTGGGGACTCTCGGGGGGCCAAAAACATTCAGTACTTC. Its translation: CASSGDSRGAKNIQYF.

The chain is built from TRBV9 and TRBJ2-3; 7 bases map to TRBD2. Germline V gives CDR1 SGDLS, CDR2 YYNGEE. J was trimmed by 5 bases and V by 2 bases; bases with no gene match: 5. The CDR3 sequence is 14 residues long. DNA for the CDR3: TGTGCCAGCAGCGTCACTAGCGTCGGAGATACGCAGTATTTT. It is translated as CASSVTSVGDTQYF.

CDR3 DNA: TGTGCCAGCAGCCCAGGACAGGGTGAGGGTCAGCCCCAGCATTTT. Protein: CASSPGQGEGQPQHF. The rearrangement uses TRBV7-3 and TRBJ1-5, with 8 nucleotides matching TRBD1. This CDR3 region has 15 residues. J was trimmed by 6 bases and V by 5 bases; bases with no gene match: 9. Germline CDR1 SGHTA, CDR2 FQGTGA.

The chain is built from TRBV6-1 and TRBJ1-5, with D perhaps TRBD1 (6 bases). This CDR3 is built from 15 residues. The germline gives CDR1 MNHNS, CDR2 SASEGT. The V end lost 0 bases, the J end lost 6 bases, and 12 bases lay between the germline ends. The CDR3 reads CASSEAAGAGQPQHF. The DNA of the CDR3 is TGTGCCAGCAGTGAAGCGGCAGGGGCGGGTCAGCCCCAGCATTTT.

V is TRBV4-1 and J is TRBJ1-5; TRBD1 agrees at 8 bases. This CDR3 contains 16 residues. With 4 bases clipped from V and 6 bases from J, the junction kept 11 bases outside the gene matches. Germline V gene sequence: CDR1 MGHRA, CDR2 YSYEKL. CDR3 sequence: CASSPSNRQGIQPQHF. The CDR3 DNA reads TGCGCCAGCAGCCCATCAAATCGACAGGGGATTCAGCCCCAGCATTTT.

This chain links TRBV27 with TRBJ1-5; 8 positions agree with TRBD1. The V gene end was trimmed by 5 bases and the J gene end by 3 bases; junction bases not matched to a gene: 9. The CDR3 loop spans 16 amino acids. Germline-derived CDR1 and CDR2 are MNHEY and SMNVEV (reference sequence). The CDR3 protein is CASSPIQGVNNQPQHF. CDR3 bases: TGTGCCAGCAGTCCTATACAGGGGGTGAACAATCAGCCCCAGCATTTT.

In its sample, this clone was seen a few times. The chain joins TRBV7-3 to TRBJ2-2, with D unclear. Germline CDR1 and CDR2: SGHTA and FQGTGA. CDR3 length: 14 residues. V lost 4 bases to trimming and J lost 7 bases, with 13 bases between them. The CDR3 DNA reads as TGTGCCAGCAGCTCCGCTAGTCAGATCGGGGAGCTGTTTTTT. It is translated as CASSSASQIGELFF.

This rearrangement joins TRBV4-2 to TRBJ2-2; TRBD1 aligns across 9 bases. The CDR3 covers 16 residues. Germline V gene lookup returns CDR1 LGHNA and CDR2 YNFKEQ. With V trimmed by 0 bases and J by 3 bases, 2 bases remained unmatched. The CDR3 is CASSQEQGADTGELFF. The CDR3 DNA reads TGTGCCAGCAGCCAAGAACAGGGGGCGGACACCGGGGAGCTGTTTTTT.

CDR3 in amino acids: CSGKGLASYNEQFF. CDR3 nucleotide sequence: TGCAGCGGTAAGGGACTGGCTTCCTACAATGAGCAGTTCTTC. The J gene is TRBJ2-1, the V gene TRBV29-1; a weak D match, TRBD2 (6 bases). The CDR3 runs to 14 residues. The V and J ends lost 7 bases and 1 base respectively, with 14 bases between them. CDR1 and CDR2 (germline): SQVTM, ANQGSEA.